This T cell receptor (beta chain) was sequenced during a study of blood T cell repertoires in COVID-19. Across the study: Collection of acute and convalescent COVID-19 samples took place in the United States, Italy and Spain. PBMCs, B-cell-depleted T cells, or T cells provided the cDNA or gDNA that made up the material.

This CDR3 contains 13 residues. V was cut by 3 bases and J by 8 bases, with 11 bases left in between. The germline V gene has CDR1 LNHDA and CDR2 SQIVND (reference sequence). Per the original data handling: Amplification with reference gene primers provided the estimates of nucleated cell counts. Sequenced by immunoSEQ multiplex PCR; TCRdb stores in-frame clones only, minus some. V and J calls and clone size are given by that table; D and trimming were obtained from the DNA. The sample consists of under 85,000 clones, approximately 87% of them appearing once. The J gene is TRBJ2-1, the V gene TRBV19; TRBD2 might be the D (6 bases). The clonotype was recovered from a man older than 75 in a cohort sampled during active COVID-19. Material for sequencing was peripheral blood. CDR3 loop: CASSIKAGYEQFF. DNA of the CDR3: TGTGCCAGTAGTATTAAGGCGGGGTATGAGCAGTTCTTC.